The 9 T cell receptor beta chains given below trace back to one sample, sequenced in a study of identical twins. TCRdb re-analysed the 5' RACE reads in MiXCR, keeping a single row per CDR3 protein. The sample contains 690,000 or so distinct CDR3 sequences, 8.6% of which appear only once. These same records also appear under a second study, on yellow fever vaccine responses in identical twins.

The sequenced sample consisted of PBMCs. These receptors came from a woman between 18 and 29 years old in good health.

This clonotype was seen a few times. The V and J genes are TRBV3-1 and TRBJ2-7; 10 bases are shared with TRBD1. The J segment lost 5 bases and the V segment lost 4 bases, leaving 2 bases of the junction unmatched. Germline assignment: CDR1 LGHDT and CDR2 YNNKEL (reference sequence). The CDR3 extends over 13 amino acids. The CDR3 here is CASSRDRGHEQYF. CDR3 DNA: TGTGCCAGCAGCCGGGACAGGGGTCACGAGCAGTACTTC.

V is TRBV4-1 and J is TRBJ2-7; 9 bases agree with TRBD2. The ends lost 0 bases at V and 10 bases at J; junction bases unmatched: 7. Germline CDR1 reads MGHRA; CDR2 reads YSYEKL. The CDR3 has 14 amino acids. CDR3 in DNA: TGCGCCAGCAGCCAAGATAGGGCTAGCGGGGAACAGTACTTC. Its translation is CASSQDRASGEQYF.

This clonotype has a handful of counts. For the CDR3, the DNA is TGTGCCAGCAGTATTGCGACAGCCACCTCTGGGGCCAACGTCCTGACTTTC. It specifies CASSIATATSGANVLTF. This chain uses TRBV28 with TRBJ2-6; possible D gene TRBD1, 5 bases. V dropped 5 bases and J dropped 0 bases, with 14 bases sitting between them. Germline V gene data show CDR1 as MDHEN and CDR2 as SYDVKM. This CDR3 has 17 amino acids. Together with reference TRBV28 and TRBJ2-6, the CDR3 gives the full variable domain: DVKVTQSSRYLVKRTGEKVFLECVQDMDHENMFWYRQDPGLGLRLIYFSYDVKMKEKGDIPEGYSVSREKKERFSLILESASTNQTSMYLCASSIATATSGANVLTFGAGSRLTVL.

This clonotype appeared a few times. The V gene is TRBV12-3 or TRBV12-4, the J gene TRBJ2-7; D is unclear. V was clipped by 5 bases and J by 5 bases, with 13 bases between them. The CDR3 totals 13 residues. The CDR3 spells CASSNPLVDEQYF. CDR3 in DNA: TGTGCCAGCAGTAACCCCCTAGTGGACGAGCAGTACTTC.

This chain uses TRBV13 with TRBJ2-5; D is unresolved. V lost 5 bases and J lost 7, with 14 bases in between. Looked up from germline, CDR1 is PRHDT and CDR2 is FYEKMQ (reference sequence). The length of the CDR3 is 13 residues. The CDR3 spells CASSPVHEGTQYF. The DNA of the CDR3 is TGTGCCAGCAGCCCGGTCCATGAAGGGACCCAGTACTTC. Using reference TRBV13 and TRBJ2-5 for the parts outside the CDR3, the full variable domain is AAGVIQSPRHLIKEKRETATLKCYPIPRHDTVYWYQQGPGQDPQFLISFYEKMQSDKGSIPDRFSAQQFSDYHSELNMSSLELGDSALYFCASSPVHEGTQYFGPGTRLLVL.

The chain employs TRBV20-1 and TRBJ2-3; 9 bases align to TRBD2. This CDR3 spans 14 amino acids. Germline V lookup: CDR1 DFQATT, CDR2 SNEGSKA (reference sequence). The ends lost 5 bases at V and 3 bases at J; junction bases unmatched: 6. The CDR3 sequence: CSAVVAGVTDTQYF. The DNA for the CDR3 is TGCAGTGCTGTAGTAGCGGGAGTGACAGATACGCAGTATTTT.

This clonotype turned up a few times. This rearrangement joins TRBV28 to TRBJ1-1, with no clear D. The CDR3 length is 13 residues. Between the trimmed V and J ends, which lost 1 base and 2 bases, there was a span of 5 bases. CDR1 is MDHEN and CDR2 is SYDVKM in the germline V gene. The CDR3 reads CASSLSDNTEAFF. The CDR3 region has the DNA TGTGCCAGCAGTTTATCAGACAACACTGAAGCTTTCTTT.

This clonotype showed up just a few times. The chain couples TRBV7-3 to TRBJ2-3; D perhaps matches TRBD2 (5 bases). Germline V gene data show CDR1 as SGHTA and CDR2 as FQGTGA. Trimming stripped 2 bases from V and 11 bases from J, with 14 bases between. The CDR3 totals 13 residues. The CDR3 region is CASSLPEVALQYF. CDR3 nucleotide sequence: TGTGCCAGCAGCTTACCGGAGGTAGCGTTGCAGTATTTT. The full variable domain, completed using reference TRBV7-3 and TRBJ2-3, is GAGVSQTPSNKVTEKGKYVELRCDPISGHTALYWYRQSLGQGPEFLIYFQGTGAADDSGLPNDRFFAVRPEGSVSTLKIQRTERGDSAVYLCASSLPEVALQYFGPGTRLTVL.

The chain uses TRBV4-1 and TRBJ2-2; D call uncertain. The CDR3 is 14 amino acids. Germline loops: CDR1 MGHRA, CDR2 YSYEKL. V was shortened by 0 bases and J by 5 bases, with 7 bases between the two germline ends. The CDR3 nucleotides read TGCGCCAGCAGCCAAGAGCTCCCAACCGGGGAGCTGTTTTTT. It codes for CASSQELPTGELFF.